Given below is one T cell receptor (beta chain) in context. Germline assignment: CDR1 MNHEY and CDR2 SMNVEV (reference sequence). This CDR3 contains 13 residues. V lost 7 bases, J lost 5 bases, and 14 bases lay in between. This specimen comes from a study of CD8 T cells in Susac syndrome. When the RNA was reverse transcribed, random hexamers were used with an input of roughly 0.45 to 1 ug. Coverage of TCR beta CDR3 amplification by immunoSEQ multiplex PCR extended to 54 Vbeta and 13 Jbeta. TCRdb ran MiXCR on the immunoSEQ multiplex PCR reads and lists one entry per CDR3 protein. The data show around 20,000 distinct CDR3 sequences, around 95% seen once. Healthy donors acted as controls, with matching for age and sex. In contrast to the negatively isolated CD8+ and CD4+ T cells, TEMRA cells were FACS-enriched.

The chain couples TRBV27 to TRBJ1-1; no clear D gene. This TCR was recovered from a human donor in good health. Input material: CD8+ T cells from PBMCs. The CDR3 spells CASTFGVGTEAFF. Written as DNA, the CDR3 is TGTGCCAGCACCTTTGGGGTTGGGACTGAAGCTTTCTTT.